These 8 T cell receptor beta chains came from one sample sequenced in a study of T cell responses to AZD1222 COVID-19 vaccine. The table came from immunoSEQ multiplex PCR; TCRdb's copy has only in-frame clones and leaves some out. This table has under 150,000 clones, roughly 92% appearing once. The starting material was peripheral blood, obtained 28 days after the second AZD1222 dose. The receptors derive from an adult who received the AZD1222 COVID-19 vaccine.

The chain's CDR3 is CASSLWGSNQPQHF. DNA of the CDR3: TGCGCCAGCAGCTTATGGGGAAGCAATCAGCCCCAGCATTTT. The chain joins TRBV5-1 to TRBJ1-5; D remains unclear. V was shortened by 2 bases and J by 1 base, with 7 bases between the two germline ends. The CDR3 is 14 residues long. Germline V lookup: CDR1 SGHRS, CDR2 YFSETQ.

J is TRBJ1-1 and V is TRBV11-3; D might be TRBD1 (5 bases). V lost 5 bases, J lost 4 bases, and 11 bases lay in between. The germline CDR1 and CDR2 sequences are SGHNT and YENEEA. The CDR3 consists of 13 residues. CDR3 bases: TGTGCCAGCAGCCCACAGGCTTTCACTGAAGCTTTCTTT. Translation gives CASSPQAFTEAFF.

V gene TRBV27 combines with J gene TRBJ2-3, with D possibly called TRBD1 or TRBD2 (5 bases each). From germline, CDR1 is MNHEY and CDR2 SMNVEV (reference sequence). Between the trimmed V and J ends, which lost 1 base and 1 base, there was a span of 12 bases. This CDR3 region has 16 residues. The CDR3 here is CASSLWGPGGTDTQYF. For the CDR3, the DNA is TGTGCCAGCAGTTTATGGGGCCCCGGGGGCACAGATACGCAGTATTTT.

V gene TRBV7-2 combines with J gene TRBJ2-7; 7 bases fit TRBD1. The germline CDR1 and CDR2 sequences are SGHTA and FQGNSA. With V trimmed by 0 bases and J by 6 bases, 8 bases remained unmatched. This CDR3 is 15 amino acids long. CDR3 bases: TGTGCCAGCAGCTTAGCAGGGGGCCTGTTGACCGAGCAGTACTTC. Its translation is CASSLAGGLLTEQYF.

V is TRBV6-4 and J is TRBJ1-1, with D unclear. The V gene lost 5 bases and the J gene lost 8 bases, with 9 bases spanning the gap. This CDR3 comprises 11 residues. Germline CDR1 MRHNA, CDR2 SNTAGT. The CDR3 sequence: CASSSRQEAFF. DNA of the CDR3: TGTGCCAGCAGTTCCCGGCAAGAAGCTTTCTTT.

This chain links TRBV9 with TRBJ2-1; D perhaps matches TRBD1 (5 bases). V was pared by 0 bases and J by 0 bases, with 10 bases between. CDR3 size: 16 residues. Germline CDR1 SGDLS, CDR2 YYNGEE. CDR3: CASSVGGMNSYNEQFF. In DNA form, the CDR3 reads TGTGCCAGCAGCGTAGGGGGCATGAACTCCTACAATGAGCAGTTCTTC.

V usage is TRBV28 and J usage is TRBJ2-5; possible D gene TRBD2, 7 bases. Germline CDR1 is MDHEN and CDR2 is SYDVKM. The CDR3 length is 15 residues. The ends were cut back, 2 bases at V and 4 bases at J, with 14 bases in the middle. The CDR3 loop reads CASSLGGGAGETQYF. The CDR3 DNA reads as TGTGCCAGCAGTTTAGGAGGGGGGGCCGGAGAGACCCAGTACTTC.

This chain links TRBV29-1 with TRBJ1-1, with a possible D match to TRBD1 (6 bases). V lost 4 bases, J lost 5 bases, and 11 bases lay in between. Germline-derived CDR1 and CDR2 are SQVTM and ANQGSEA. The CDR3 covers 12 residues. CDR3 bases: TGCAGCGTTGTGGAGGGGGAAACTGAAGCTTTCTTT. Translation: CSVVEGETEAFF.